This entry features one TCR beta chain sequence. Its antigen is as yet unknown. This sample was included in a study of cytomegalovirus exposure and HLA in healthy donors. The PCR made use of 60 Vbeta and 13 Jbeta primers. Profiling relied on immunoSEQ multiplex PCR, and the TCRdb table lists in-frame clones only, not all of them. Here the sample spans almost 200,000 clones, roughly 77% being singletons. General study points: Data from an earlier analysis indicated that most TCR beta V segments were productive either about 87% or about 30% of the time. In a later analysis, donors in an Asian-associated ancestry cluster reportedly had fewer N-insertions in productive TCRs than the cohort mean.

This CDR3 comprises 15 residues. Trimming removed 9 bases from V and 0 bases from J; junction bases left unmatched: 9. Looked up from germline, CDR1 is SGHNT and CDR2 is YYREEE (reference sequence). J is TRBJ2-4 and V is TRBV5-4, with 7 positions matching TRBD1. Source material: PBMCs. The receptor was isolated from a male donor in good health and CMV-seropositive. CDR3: CAMRDSMIAKNIQYF. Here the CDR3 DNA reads TGTGCCATGAGGGACAGCATGATAGCCAAAAACATTCAGTACTTC.